A single sample gave rise to the 18 T cell receptor beta chains below, sequenced in a study of quantifying T cell responses using KT2 cells. Study context: Reverse transcription used primers in the TCR alpha and beta constant regions.

Each cDNA got a UMI-containing oligo ligated at its 3' end. First-round PCR used three to four cycles and beta primers RC1.1 and RC1.2 covering TRBC1 and TRBC2. Using its own MiXCR run on the UMI-ligation and nested PCR reads, TCRdb lists one record per CDR3 protein. The sample records 40,000 to 60,000 distinct CDR3 sequences, around 10% being singletons. Sequenced input: PBMCs spiked with cells of the T cell clone KT2. The receptors here all came from a human donor.

The chain combines TRBV2 with TRBJ1-6; TRBD1 matches 11 bases. The ends lost 5 bases at V and 7 bases at J; junction bases unmatched: 4. Germline V lookup: CDR1 SNHLY, CDR2 FYNNEI. The CDR3 is 15 residues long. The CDR3 DNA follows: TGTGCCAGCAGTCCCCGGACAGGGGGCAATTCACCCCTCCACTTT. Translation gives CASSPRTGGNSPLHF.

This clonotype was recorded many times. The CDR3 region is CASSYGTGQNYGYTF. The CDR3 coding sequence is TGTGCCAGCAGTTACGGGACAGGGCAGAACTATGGCTACACCTTC. The chain employs TRBV6-2 or TRBV6-3 and TRBJ1-2, with TRBD1 matching 9 bases. This CDR3 contains 15 residues. Germline trimming cut 2 bases from V and 2 bases from J; bases unmatched to any gene: 3. Germline CDR1 reads MNHEY; CDR2 reads SVGEGT.

The V gene is TRBV2, the J gene TRBJ2-7; either TRBD1 or TRBD2 may supply D (5 bases each). Germline V gene data show CDR1 as SNHLY and CDR2 as FYNNEI. The ends were cut back, 8 bases at V and 2 bases at J, with 19 bases in the middle. The CDR3 loop spans 15 amino acids. The CDR3 bases are TGTGCCAGCTCTGGCCTGGGGGAACTAACCTACGAGCAGTACTTC. It is translated as CASSGLGELTYEQYF.

This clonotype was recorded at least ten times. The CDR3 spells CASSLLGGGPNEKLFF. The CDR3, as DNA: TGCGCCAGCAGCTTGCTAGGCGGGGGGCCGAATGAAAAACTGTTTTTT. V is TRBV5-1 and J is TRBJ1-4, with D tentatively TRBD1 (6 bases). This CDR3 comprises 16 residues. Germline loops: CDR1 SGHRS, CDR2 YFSETQ. Trimming pared 1 base from V and 5 bases from J, leaving 15 bases between.

In its sample, this clonotype was seen many times. The chain joins TRBV4-1 to TRBJ2-4; D possibly uses TRBD1 or TRBD2 (5 bases each). The CDR3 runs 17 residues. The germline V and J ends were trimmed by 2 bases and 3 bases, with 17 bases remaining between them. Germline CDR1 reads MGHRA; CDR2 reads YSYEKL. For the CDR3, the DNA is TGCGCCAGCAGCCAAAACGGAGAGGGGTTTCTCAAAAACATTCAGTACTTC. It codes for CASSQNGEGFLKNIQYF.

In this sample, this clonotype turned up many times. The chain has TRBV29-1 and TRBJ2-7; 8 bases fit TRBD2. CDR1 and CDR2 from the germline V gene are SQVTM and ANQGSEA. This CDR3 has 13 amino acids. V shed 4 bases, J shed 1 base, and the junction held 3 bases outside the gene matches. CDR3 amino acids: CSVVGGGSYEQYF. In DNA form, the CDR3 reads TGCAGCGTTGTAGGCGGGGGGTCCTACGAGCAGTACTTC.

This clonotype was found many times. As DNA, the CDR3 is TGTGCCAGCTCACCCACAGGGGATGGCTACACCTTC. Its protein product is CASSPTGDGYTF. The chain combines TRBV18 with TRBJ1-2, with 7 bases that match TRBD1. CDR1 and CDR2 (germline): KGHSH, LQKENI. The junction had 1 base not matched to a gene; V was cut back by 3 bases and J by 6 bases. This CDR3 spans 12 amino acids.

The chain is built from TRBV2 and TRBJ1-2; the D gene is possibly TRBD1 (5 bases). CDR1 is SNHLY, CDR2 FYNNEI, per germline. The CDR3 consists of 16 residues. V was shortened by 0 bases and J by 4 bases, with 15 bases between the two germline ends. The CDR3 DNA follows: TGTGCCAGCAGTGAAGCCTCAGCGGGGCTGGGCTATGGCTACACCTTC. It encodes CASSEASAGLGYGYTF.

The chain is built from TRBV30 and TRBJ1-1; no reliable D call. This CDR3 has 13 residues. Germline CDR1 GTSNPN, CDR2 SVGIG (reference sequence). The ends were cut back, 1 base at V and 1 base at J, with 7 bases in the middle. CDR3 in amino acids: CAWSANQNTEAFF. In DNA form, the CDR3 reads TGTGCCTGGAGTGCAAACCAGAACACTGAAGCTTTCTTT.

This clonotype turned up a few times. The chain links TRBV19 to TRBJ1-5, with D possibly TRBD1 on 5 matching bases. Germline loops: CDR1 LNHDA, CDR2 SQIVND (reference sequence). Trimming stripped 6 bases from V and 2 bases from J, with 8 bases between. CDR3 length: 13 amino acids. For the CDR3, the DNA is TGTGCCAGTAGAAGACAGCGCAATCAGCCCCAGCATTTT. It translates to CASRRQRNQPQHF.

The rearrangement joins TRBV24-1 to TRBJ2-5; D is uncertain. There are 13 residues in the CDR3. Trimming took 4 bases from V and 5 from J, leaving 10 bases between them. Germline CDR1 and CDR2: KGHDR and SFDVKD. The CDR3 DNA reads as TGTGCCACCAGTGACCCCATCAAGGAGACCCAGTACTTC. This encodes CATSDPIKETQYF.

This clonotype counts as medium-sized. The V gene is TRBV6-2 or TRBV6-3, the J gene TRBJ1-5; D is uncertain. The CDR3 sequence is 14 residues long. V lost 0 bases and J lost 4, with 7 bases in between. Germline V lookup: CDR1 MNHEY, CDR2 SVGEGT. The DNA for the CDR3 is TGTGCCAGCAGTTACTCAGGAGGGAATCAGCCCCAGCATTTT. This codes for CASSYSGGNQPQHF.

This clonotype was observed many times. The J gene is TRBJ2-3, the V gene TRBV12-3 or TRBV12-4, with D uncertain. Trimming removed 0 bases from V and 5 bases from J, with 9 bases in between. This CDR3 is built from 14 residues. The CDR3 DNA reads TGTGCCAGCAGTTTAGCCCCTACTGGAGATACGCAGTATTTT. Amino acids: CASSLAPTGDTQYF.

This clonotype came up many times. Since a much larger clone is just one base distant, this may be a read error. This chain joins TRBV12-3 or TRBV12-4 and TRBJ2-5; no clear D gene. The V end lost 5 bases, the J end lost 1 base, and 2 bases lay between the germline ends. This CDR3 is built from 11 residues. The CDR3 sequence: CASSLQETQYF. The CDR3 region has the DNA TGTGCCAGCAGTCTCCAAGAGACCCAGTACTTC.

This clonotype was observed a handful of times. The rearrangement links TRBV14 to TRBJ2-5, with a tentative D call TRBD2 (6 bases). Germline V CDR1 and CDR2: SGHDN, FVKESK. Trimming cost V 1 base and J 4 bases, with 13 bases left between them. The CDR3 spans 15 residues. CDR3 sequence reads: CASSQGSGGRETQYF. For the CDR3, the DNA is TGTGCCAGCAGCCAAGGCTCCGGGGGACGAGAGACCCAGTACTTC.

Note on this clonotype: Since a much larger clone is just one base distant, this may be a read error. The chain employs TRBV5-1 and TRBJ2-5; TRBD2 might be the D (6 bases). There are 13 residues in the CDR3. Germline assignment: CDR1 SGHRS and CDR2 YFSETQ. The CDR3 loop reads CGSSLPGGETQYF. As DNA, the CDR3 is TGCGGCAGCAGCTTGCCCGGGGGTGAGACCCAGTACTTC.

This clonotype was seen many times. The genes are TRBV11-3 and TRBJ1-3; 8 bases line up with TRBD1. V trimming: 4 bases; J trimming: 2 bases; junction bases outside the gene matches: 4. CDR3 size: 15 residues. Germline lookup yields CDR1 SGHNT and CDR2 YENEEA. CDR3 DNA: TGTGCCAGCAGCTCCCCAGGGGGCCCTGGAAACACCATATATTTT. Translation: CASSSPGGPGNTIYF. The whole variable domain, filled in from reference TRBV11-3 and TRBJ1-3, reads EAGVVQSPRYKIIEKKQPVAFWCNPISGHNTLYWYLQNLGQGPELLIRYENEEAVDDSQLPKDRFSAERLKGVDSTLKIQPAELGDSAVYLCASSSPGGPGNTIYFGEGSWLTVV.

The chain couples TRBV20-1 to TRBJ2-3; D gene ambiguous. V shed 6 bases and J shed 6 bases, with 10 bases lying between them. The CDR3 contains 11 residues. Germline CDR1 reads DFQATT; CDR2 reads SNEGSKA (reference sequence). CDR3 DNA sequence: TGCAGTGCGGAGCGCCCGGATACGCAGTATTTT. Protein: CSAERPDTQYF.